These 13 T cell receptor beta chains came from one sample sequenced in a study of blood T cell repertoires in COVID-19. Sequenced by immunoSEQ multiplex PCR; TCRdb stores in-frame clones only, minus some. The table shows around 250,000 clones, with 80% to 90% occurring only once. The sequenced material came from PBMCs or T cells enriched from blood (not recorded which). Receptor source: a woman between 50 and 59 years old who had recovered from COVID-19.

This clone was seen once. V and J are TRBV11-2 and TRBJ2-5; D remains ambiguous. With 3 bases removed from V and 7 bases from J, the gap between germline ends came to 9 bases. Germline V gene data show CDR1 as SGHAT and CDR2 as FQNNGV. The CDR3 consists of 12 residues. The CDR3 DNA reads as TGTGCCAGCAGCTTGCAGGATGTGACCCAGTACTTC. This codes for CASSLQDVTQYF.

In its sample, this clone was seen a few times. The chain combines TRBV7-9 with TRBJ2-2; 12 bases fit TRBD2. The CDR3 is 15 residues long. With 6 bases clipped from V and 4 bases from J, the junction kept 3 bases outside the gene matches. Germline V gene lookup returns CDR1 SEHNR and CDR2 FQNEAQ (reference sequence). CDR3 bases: TGTGCCAGCAGACTAGCGGGAGGTAGCACCGGGGAGCTGTTTTTT. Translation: CASRLAGGSTGELFF.

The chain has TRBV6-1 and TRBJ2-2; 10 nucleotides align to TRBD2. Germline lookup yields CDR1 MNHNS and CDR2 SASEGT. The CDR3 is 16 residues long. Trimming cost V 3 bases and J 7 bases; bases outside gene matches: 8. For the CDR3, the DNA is TGTGCCAGCAGTGAGGCTAGCGGGAGAACAAACGGGGAGCTGTTTTTT. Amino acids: CASSEASGRTNGELFF.

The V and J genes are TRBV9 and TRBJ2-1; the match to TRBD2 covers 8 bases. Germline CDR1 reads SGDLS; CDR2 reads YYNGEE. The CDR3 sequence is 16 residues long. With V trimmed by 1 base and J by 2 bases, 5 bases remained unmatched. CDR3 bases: TGTGCCAGCAGCGTAAGCGGGAGCGCAGCCTACAATGAGCAGTTCTTC. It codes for CASSVSGSAAYNEQFF.

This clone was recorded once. The CDR3 here is CASSQDGGTHNQPQHF. In nucleotides, the CDR3 is TGTGCCAGCAGCCAAGATGGCGGGACCCACAATCAGCCCCAGCATTTT. This chain connects TRBV4-2 to TRBJ1-5; possibly TRBD1 for D (5 bases). CDR1 and CDR2 from the germline V gene are LGHNA and YNFKEQ. This CDR3 has 16 residues. V lost 0 bases and J lost 3, with 12 bases in between.

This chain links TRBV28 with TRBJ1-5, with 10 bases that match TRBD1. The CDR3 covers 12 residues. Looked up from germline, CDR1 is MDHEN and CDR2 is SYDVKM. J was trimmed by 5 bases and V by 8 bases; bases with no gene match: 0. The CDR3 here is CASGQGDQPQHF. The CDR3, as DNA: TGTGCCAGCGGACAGGGGGATCAGCCCCAGCATTTT.

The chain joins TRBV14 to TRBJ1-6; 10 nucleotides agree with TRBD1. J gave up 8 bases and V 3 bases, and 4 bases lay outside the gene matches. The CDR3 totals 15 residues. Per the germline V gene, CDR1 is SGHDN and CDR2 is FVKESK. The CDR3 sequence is CASSQTGGRYSPLHF. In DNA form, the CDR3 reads TGTGCCAGCAGCCAGACAGGGGGCAGATATTCACCCCTCCACTTT.

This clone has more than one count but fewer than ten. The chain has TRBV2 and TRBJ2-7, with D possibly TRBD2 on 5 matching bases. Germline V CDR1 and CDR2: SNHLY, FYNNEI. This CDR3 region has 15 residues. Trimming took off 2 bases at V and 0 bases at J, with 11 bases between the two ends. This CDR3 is CASSERQRSSYEQYF. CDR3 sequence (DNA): TGTGCCAGCAGTGAAAGGCAGCGGAGCTCCTACGAGCAGTACTTC.

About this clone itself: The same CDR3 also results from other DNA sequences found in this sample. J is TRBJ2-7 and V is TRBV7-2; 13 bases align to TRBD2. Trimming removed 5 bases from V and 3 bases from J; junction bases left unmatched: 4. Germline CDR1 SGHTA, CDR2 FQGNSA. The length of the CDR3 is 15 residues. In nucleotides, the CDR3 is TGTGCCAGCAGCCCCAGACTAGCGGGAGGCTACGAGCAGTACTTC. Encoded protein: CASSPRLAGGYEQYF.

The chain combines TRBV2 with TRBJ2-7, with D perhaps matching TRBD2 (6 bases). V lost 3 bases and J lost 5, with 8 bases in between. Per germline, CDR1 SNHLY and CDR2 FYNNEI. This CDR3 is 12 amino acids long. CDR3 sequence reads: CASSDAGHEQYF. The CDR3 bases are TGTGCCAGCAGTGATGCGGGACACGAGCAGTACTTC. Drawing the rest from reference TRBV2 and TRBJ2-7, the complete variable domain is EPEVTQTPSHQVTQMGQEVILRCVPISNHLYFYWYRQILGQKVEFLVSFYNNEISEKSEIFDDQFSVERPDGSNFTLKIRSTKLEDSAMYFCASSDAGHEQYFGPGTRLTVT.

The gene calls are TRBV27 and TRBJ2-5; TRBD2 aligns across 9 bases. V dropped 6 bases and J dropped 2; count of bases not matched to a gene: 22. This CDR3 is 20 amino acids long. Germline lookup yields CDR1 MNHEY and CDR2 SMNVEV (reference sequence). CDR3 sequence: CASRSSGSQTASAKQETQYF. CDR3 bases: TGTGCCAGCAGAAGTAGCGGGAGTCAAACCGCCTCCGCAAAGCAAGAGACCCAGTACTTC.

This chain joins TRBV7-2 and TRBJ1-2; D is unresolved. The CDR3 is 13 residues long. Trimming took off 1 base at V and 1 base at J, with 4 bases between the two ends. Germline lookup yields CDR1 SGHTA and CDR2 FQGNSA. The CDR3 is CASSLVSNYGYTF. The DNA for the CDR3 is TGTGCCAGCAGCTTAGTCAGTAACTATGGCTACACCTTC.

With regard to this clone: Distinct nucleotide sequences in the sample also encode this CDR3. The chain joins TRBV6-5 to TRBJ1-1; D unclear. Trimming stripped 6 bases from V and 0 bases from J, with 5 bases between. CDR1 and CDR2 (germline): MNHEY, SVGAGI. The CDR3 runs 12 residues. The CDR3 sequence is CASRALNTEAFF. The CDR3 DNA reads TGTGCCAGCAGAGCACTGAACACTGAAGCTTTCTTT.